This T cell receptor beta chain was identified in a study of blood T cell repertoires in COVID-19 (dated by TCRdb to about 2020). For the study in its entirety: Samples from collaborators originated in the United States, Italy and Spain and spanned both the acute and convalescent phases of COVID-19. The prospective study material was composed of cDNA or gDNA derived from T cells, B-cell-depleted T cells, or PBMCs. The dataset comprised deeply sampled blood TCRbeta repertoires from subjects exposed to, actively infected with, or recovered from COVID-19. A freely available public database, intended as a resource for researchers studying the immune response to SARS-CoV-2, is where the repertoires were released. Samples were obtained from the ongoing ImmuneRACE study (first 160 participants) and from 1,000 to 1,500 subjects provided by 6 global collaborators. Nearly every sample came with metadata listing a de-identified subject ID, COVID-19 status, age in years and sex. Where available, HLA class I and class II types were obtained from metadata supplied by the sample provider rather than from assay-based typing. Study-wide conclusions, independent of this receptor: How much clinical and demographic metadata was included differed by source and by participant, and the metadata was provided uncurated.

TCRbeta CDR3 regions were amplified from genomic DNA by means of the immunoSEQ Assay, a bias-controlled multiplex PCR. The original methods were these. Nucleated cell counts per sample were estimated from amplification of reference gene primers within the assay. To quantify the absolute abundance of each unique TCRbeta CDR3 rearrangement, sequence reads were collapsed and filtered. For each sample, productive Simpson clonality was calculated by taking the square root of Simpson's diversity index across productive rearrangements. TCRdb took this table from immuneACCESS and kept in-frame rearrangements with V and J called. Such tables lack part of the clones; where checked against another copy, unresolved V genes explain under half of the gap, and the rest is unexplained. The DNA gave D and trimming, while V, J and clone size come from that table. Within this sample are 120,000 to 150,000 clones, with roughly 80% of them counted one time only. The ten largest clones capture 8.6% of the sample.

Each collaborating institution followed its own protocols to collect whole blood in K2EDTA tubes. For TCRbeta analysis, collaborators shipped samples as frozen whole blood, isolated PBMCs, or DNA extracted from either of those sample types. Notes on this clone: Its antigen is currently not known. Base qualities were left out, and no much larger clone turns up one base away.

The CDR1 and CDR2 encoded by the germline V gene (reference sequence) are LNHDA and SQIVND. From cysteine to phenylalanine, the CDR3 is 19 amino acids long. Only the CDR3 DNA is retained, 57 bases long and in frame from the first base. Trimmed from V: 1 base; trimmed from J: 0 bases; junction bases lacking a gene match: 8. This TCR came from a man aged 45 to 65 with active or convalescent COVID-19. Sequencing was done on a sample of peripheral blood. The chain is assembled from TRBV19 and TRBJ2-2, with 10 bases aligning to TRBD2. The DNA sequence reads TGTGCCAGTAGTATAGGACTAGCGGGTTTATTCGCGAACACCGGGGAGCTGTTTTTT. The resulting protein is CASSIGLAGLFANTGELFF.